The 10 T cell receptor beta chains below were found in one sample sequenced in a study of beta chain features in type 1 diabetes. Every bit of the isolated RNA underwent reverse transcription, so sequencing read expressed TCRB transcripts. Method: immunoSEQ multiplex PCR; TCRdb's copy keeps in-frame clones and lacks some. There are 430,000 or so clones in the sample; 11% occur only once, and 0.035% to 0.05% lies in the top ten. The sequenced sample consisted of naive CD4+ T cells from blood. These receptors originate from a woman between 18 and 30 years old in good health.

This clone was counted a few times. The chain links TRBV7-9 to TRBJ2-5; no clear D gene. The CDR3 totals 16 residues. Trimming removed 0 bases at V and 5 bases at J, with 16 bases between. The germline CDR1 and CDR2 sequences are SEHNR and FQNEAQ (reference sequence). The chain's CDR3 is CASSLAASVQGETQYF. As DNA, the CDR3 is TGTGCCAGCAGCTTAGCCGCCAGCGTTCAAGGGGAGACCCAGTACTTC.

In its sample, this clone was seen a few times. This sequence joins TRBV28 and TRBJ1-2, with D uncertain. V was trimmed by 6 bases and J by 4 bases, leaving 6 bases between them. The V gene's germline CDR1 is MDHEN and CDR2 SYDVKM. The CDR3 runs 11 residues. CDR3 sequence: CASRAAYGYTF. The CDR3 coding sequence is TGTGCCAGCAGGGCAGCCTATGGCTACACCTTC.

This clone was recorded a few times. The genes are TRBV28 and TRBJ1-2; tentative D call: TRBD1 (5 bases). V lost 4 bases, J lost 4 bases, and 19 bases lay in between. CDR3 length equals 16 residues. The germline gives CDR1 MDHEN, CDR2 SYDVKM. The CDR3 region is CASSSQDGGAGYGYTF. Here the CDR3 DNA reads TGTGCCAGCAGTTCCCAGGACGGAGGGGCTGGCTATGGCTACACCTTC.

This sequence joins TRBV5-1 and TRBJ2-3, with TRBD1 matching 7 bases. The CDR3 spans 17 residues. Unmatched junction bases numbered 14, after V lost 4 bases and J lost 3 bases. Germline CDR1 reads SGHRS; CDR2 reads YFSETQ. This CDR3 reads CASSTSGTQGRTDTQYF. The CDR3 DNA is TGCGCCAGCAGCACCTCCGGGACACAGGGGAGAACAGATACGCAGTATTTT.

V is TRBV29-1 and J is TRBJ2-3; D tentatively fits TRBD1 or TRBD2 (6 bases each). The CDR3 totals 14 residues. The V end lost 6 bases, the J end lost 1 base, and 14 bases lay between the germline ends. Per germline, CDR1 SQVTM and CDR2 ANQGSEA. CDR3 sequence reads: CSVGGGLGTDTQYF. In DNA form, the CDR3 reads TGCAGCGTCGGAGGGGGGCTGGGCACAGATACGCAGTATTTT.

This clone was picked up a small number of times. The same CDR3 can be traced to other DNA sequences in this sample. V gene TRBV7-2 combines with J gene TRBJ2-3; TRBD1 or TRBD2 may be the D gene (5 bases each). The length of the CDR3 is 14 residues. Germline V gene lookup returns CDR1 SGHTA and CDR2 FQGNSA. Trimming pared 2 bases from V and 3 bases from J, leaving 9 bases between. Here the CDR3 DNA reads TGTGCCAGCAGCTTATCTGGGGGTACAGATACGCAGTATTTT. Amino acids: CASSLSGGTDTQYF.

V is TRBV25-1 and J is TRBJ1-2, with D unclear. The CDR3 sequence is 13 residues long. Trimming took 2 bases from V and 3 from J, leaving 7 bases between them. From germline, CDR1 is MGHDK and CDR2 SYGVNS. CDR3 in amino acids: CASSEGIYYGYTF. The CDR3 DNA reads as TGTGCCAGCAGTGAAGGGATTTACTATGGCTACACCTTC.

The gene calls are TRBV7-8 and TRBJ2-3, with D perhaps TRBD1 (5 bases). The V and J ends lost 1 base and 9 bases respectively, with 11 bases between them. Germline V gives CDR1 SGHVS, CDR2 FQNEAQ. The CDR3 extends over 13 amino acids. CDR3 DNA: TGTGCCAGCAGCTTAGATGCAGGGTTAACGCAGTATTTT. Translated: CASSLDAGLTQYF.

A few counts support this clone. The chain links TRBV19 to TRBJ2-7; D is uncertain. Germline values: CDR1 LNHDA, CDR2 SQIVND (reference sequence). The CDR3 length is 13 residues. V lost 1 base to trimming and J lost 2 bases, with 6 bases between them. The CDR3 nucleotides read TGTGCCAGTAGTATAGGCTCTGCCTACGAGCAGTACTTC. Its protein is CASSIGSAYEQYF.

This clone was counted between two and nine times. This chain links TRBV28 with TRBJ2-7; D is possibly TRBD2 (6 bases). CDR1 is MDHEN and CDR2 is SYDVKM in the germline V gene. Trimming cost V 6 bases and J 3 bases, with 12 bases left between them. The CDR3 contains 13 residues. CDR3 nucleotide sequence: TGTGCCAGCAGCTCGGGACTTCTCTACGAGCAGTACGTC. As protein: CASSSGLLYEQYV.